The clone carrying this TCR beta chain came up a few times. This CDR3 has 13 amino acids. From germline, CDR1 is MDHEN and CDR2 SYDVKM. The germline V and J ends were trimmed by 6 bases and 2 bases, with 10 bases remaining between them. The source of the sample is a study of glioma-infiltrating T cells after dendritic cell vaccination. The time point here: after dendritic cell vaccination, including at tumor progression/relapse. This table comes from immunoSEQ multiplex PCR, and its TCRdb copy is limited to in-frame clones, with some not included. The sample records about 100,000 clones, around 80% being singletons.

This chain connects TRBV28 to TRBJ2-5; D is undetermined. Sequencing used blood, obtained after dendritic cell vaccination. The sequence derives from a human donor with glioblastoma. CDR3 region: CASSSQIQETQYF. CDR3 coding DNA: TGTGCCAGCAGCTCGCAGATACAAGAGACCCAGTACTTC.